Listed below are T cell receptor beta chains from one sample, sequenced in a study of T cell changes during pregnancy in multiple sclerosis. Only in-frame clones appear in the TCRdb table, and some are missing; sequencing was by immunoSEQ multiplex PCR. The sample yields fewer than 40,000 clones, approximately 94% seen once. The sample was CD4+ T cells from peripheral blood mononuclear cells, taken after pregnancy. These receptors were collected from a female donor with multiple sclerosis, enrolled in a pregnancy study. CDR3s include the opening cysteine and the closing phenylalanine or tryptophan. A D gene is named only where the DNA matches it firmly. Rows may omit the clone size; those that give it use once, few, many or a size class.

V	D	size	J	DNA	CDR3
TRBV1	-	once	TRBJ2-1	TGCACCAGCAGCCAAGAGGGACTAGCGCGCCGAAGCTCCTACAATGAGCAGTTCTTC	CTSSQEGLARRSSYNEQFF
TRBV18	TRBD1	-	TRBJ1-1	TGTGCCAGCTGTGACAGGGGGCAAGGTGAAGCTTTCTTT	CASCDRGQGEAFF
TRBV9	-	-	TRBJ2-1	TGTGCCAGCAGCGTAGCCCCGGCGGGGGCCTCCTACAATGAGCAGTTCTTC	CASSVAPAGASYNEQFF
TRBV5-4	TRBD1	-	TRBJ1-4	TGTGCCAGCAGCCCGGGACAGAATGAAAAACTGTTTTTT	CASSPGQNEKLFF
TRBV14	-	-	TRBJ2-3	TGTGCCAGCAGCCGACGTGGAGTAGCGGCAGATACGCAGTATTTT	CASSRRGVAADTQYF
TRBV27	-	once	TRBJ1-4	TGTGCCAGCAGTTTAGGGGGACAACCTAATGAAAAACTGTTTTTT	CASSLGGQPNEKLFF
TRBV19	-	-	TRBJ1-1	TGTGCCAGTACGGTCCAGGGCCTCACTGAAGCTTTCTTT	CASTVQGLTEAFF
TRBV6-4	TRBD1	-	TRBJ2-7	TGTGCCAGCAGTGCTATGCCAGGGGGCAGGTACGAGCAGTACTTC	CASSAMPGGRYEQYF
TRBV5-1	TRBD1	-	TRBJ1-3	TGCGCCAGCAGCTTGGAACAGGGGGCGACCGGAAACACCATATATTTT	CASSLEQGATGNTIYF
TRBV5-5	TRBD1	-	TRBJ1-3	TGTGCCAGCAGCTCGGACCCTACTGGACAGGGTGCCGGAAACACCATATATTTT	CASSSDPTGQGAGNTIYF
TRBV19	TRBD1	-	TRBJ2-3	TGTGCCAGTAGTATAAGTGGACAGGCCCTTAGCACAGATACGCAGTATTTT	CASSISGQALSTDTQYF
TRBV6-5	-	-	TRBJ2-5	TGTGCCAGCAGTTCGCAACGGGGGAACCAAGAGACCCAGTACTTC	CASSSQRGNQETQYF
TRBV30	-	-	TRBJ2-7	TGTGCCTGGAACGCCTCCCCGGGAGACGAGCAGTACTTC	CAWNASPGDEQYF